The 32 T cell receptor beta chains below come from one sample, sequenced in a study of T-cell reconstitution after alpha-beta-depleted transplantation in children. TCRbeta library preparation incorporated unique molecular identifiers. In TCRdb, the PCR reads were re-called with MiXCR into one record per CDR3 protein. The sample contains approximately 800,000 distinct CDR3 sequences, roughly 15% of which appear only once. The specimen was PBMCs, mostly from graft donor cells, collected 360 days after TCRalphabeta/CD19-depleted stem cell transplant. These receptors all stem from a male patient aged 10 to 17 who had a stem cell transplant for acute lymphoblastic leukemia, so the T cells may come from the graft donor.

This clonotype was seen at least ten times. The rearrangement uses TRBV5-1 and TRBJ2-7, with 7 bases matching TRBD2. This CDR3 contains 14 residues. V lost 1 base and J lost 0; bases outside the gene matches: 1. Germline values: CDR1 SGHRS, CDR2 YFSETQ. The CDR3 sequence is CASSLSGASYEQYF. CDR3 DNA: TGCGCCAGCAGCTTGAGCGGGGCCTCCTACGAGCAGTACTTC.

The chain employs TRBV12-3 or TRBV12-4 and TRBJ2-7; D is unresolved. V was cut by 3 bases and J by 2 bases, with 14 bases left in between. The CDR3 spans 15 residues. Here the CDR3 DNA reads TGTGCCAGCAGTTTCTTCGTGCAGCTCACCTACGAGCAGTACTTC. Its protein is CASSFFVQLTYEQYF.

The chain uses TRBV29-1 and TRBJ2-1, with a tentative D call TRBD2 (6 bases). Germline CDR1 reads SQVTM; CDR2 reads ANQGSEA. The V end was cut by 7 bases, the J end by 2 bases, with 21 bases between. The CDR3 is 16 residues long. The CDR3 region is CSGGKYMRTTYNEQFF. The CDR3 DNA reads TGCAGCGGGGGAAAGTACATGAGGACTACCTACAATGAGCAGTTCTTC.

The V and J genes are TRBV4-2 and TRBJ2-3, with no clear D. The CDR3 is 14 residues long. CDR1 and CDR2 from the germline V gene are LGHNA and YNFKEQ. V lost 4 bases to trimming and J lost 6 bases, with 14 bases between them. CDR3 bases: TGTGCCAGCAGCCTGAGCGAGCTTCAGGATACGCAGTATTTT. Translation: CASSLSELQDTQYF.

In its sample, this clonotype was seen many times. The chain employs TRBV5-1 and TRBJ2-1, with TRBD2 as a possible D gene (6 bases). V dropped 6 bases and J dropped 3 bases, with 13 bases sitting between them. In germline, CDR1 is SGHRS, CDR2 YFSETQ. The CDR3 sequence is 14 residues long. CDR3 nucleotide sequence: TGCGCCAGCAAGGGCGGGGAGAGCTACAATGAGCAGTTCTTC. Its protein product is CASKGGESYNEQFF.

In its sample, this clonotype was seen a few times. The chain is built from TRBV5-1 and TRBJ2-7; D is undetermined. The CDR3 consists of 14 residues. The germline V and J ends were trimmed by 0 bases and 1 base, with 8 bases remaining between them. From germline, CDR1 is SGHRS and CDR2 YFSETQ. For the CDR3, the DNA is TGCGCCAGCAGCTTGGTAGAAAGTTCCTACGAGCAGTACTTC. Translating gives CASSLVESSYEQYF.

This clonotype was recorded many times. V gene TRBV5-6 combines with J gene TRBJ2-3; a possible D gene is TRBD2 (5 bases). CDR3 length: 13 residues. Trimming left V 3 bases short and J 6 bases short, with 11 bases between. The V gene's germline CDR1 is SGHDT and CDR2 YYEEEE. Written as DNA, the CDR3 is TGTGCCAGCAGCTCCCCCCCGGGGGATACGCAGTATTTT. This codes for CASSSPPGDTQYF.

V gene TRBV10-3 combines with J gene TRBJ1-5, with 7 bases aligning to TRBD1. V was pared by 6 bases and J by 3 bases, with 5 bases of the junction left unmatched. The CDR3 sequence is 14 residues long. CDR1 and CDR2 (germline): ENHRY, SYGVKD. CDR3 sequence (DNA): TGTGCCATCAGCCAGACAGGGACCAATCAGCCCCAGCATTTT. This encodes CAISQTGTNQPQHF.

This clonotype came up a few times. The CDR3 here is CASSTGGLAGWNEQFF. The CDR3 nucleotides read TGTGCCAGCAGTACCGGGGGACTAGCGGGATGGAATGAGCAGTTCTTC. V usage is TRBV6-1 and J usage is TRBJ2-1, with 13 bases that match TRBD2. V was clipped by 5 bases and J by 7 bases; unmatched bases: 8. This CDR3 region has 16 residues. Per the germline V gene, CDR1 is MNHNS and CDR2 is SASEGT.

V and J are TRBV5-1 and TRBJ2-7, with TRBD1 matching 8 bases. The CDR3 runs to 16 residues. CDR1 and CDR2 from the germline V gene are SGHRS and YFSETQ. V lost 0 bases to trimming and J lost 3 bases; unmatched junction nucleotides: 8. Written as DNA, the CDR3 is TGCGCCAGCAGCTTGGAGGCCGGCAGGGGGCTCTACGAGCAGTACTTC. It yields the protein CASSLEAGRGLYEQYF. Full variable domain (outside the CDR3, taken from reference TRBV5-1 and TRBJ2-7): KAGVTQTPRYLIKTRGQQVTLSCSPISGHRSVSWYQQTPGQGLQFLFEYFSETQRNKGNFPGRFSGRQFSNSRSEMNVSTLELGDSALYLCASSLEAGRGLYEQYFGPGTRLTVT.

This clonotype has only a few counts. The chain has TRBV18 and TRBJ1-4; tentatively, D is TRBD1 (6 bases). This CDR3 has 14 residues. Trimming took 4 bases from V and 0 from J, leaving 6 bases between them. Germline loops: CDR1 KGHSH, CDR2 LQKENI. The CDR3 loop is CASSQGATNEKLFF. The DNA of the CDR3 is TGTGCCAGCTCACAGGGGGCAACTAATGAAAAACTGTTTTTT.

Worth noting for this clonotype: This may be a read error: a much more frequent sequence differs by one nucleotide. The rearrangement uses TRBV12-3 or TRBV12-4 and TRBJ2-1; 7 bases match TRBD2. J was trimmed by 16 bases and V by 2 bases; bases with no gene match: 11. The CDR3 loop spans 13 amino acids. For the CDR3, the DNA is TGTGCCAGCAGTTTACGCCAGACTAGCTTTCTCTTCTTC. This sequence encodes CASSLRQTSFLFF.

This clonotype was found a few times. The V and J genes are TRBV12-3 or TRBV12-4 and TRBJ1-1, with 8 bases fitting TRBD1. The CDR3 contains 15 residues. The junction had 12 bases not matched to a gene; V was cut back by 5 bases and J by 7 bases. CDR3: CASSPRTGTILEAFF. For the CDR3, the DNA is TGTGCCAGCAGTCCAAGGACAGGGACCATACTTGAAGCTTTCTTT.

This clonotype was found a few times. This chain joins TRBV29-1 and TRBJ2-3, with 10 nucleotides matching TRBD2. The germline V gene encodes CDR1 SQVTM and CDR2 ANQGSEA. The J segment lost 5 bases and the V segment lost 8 bases, leaving 7 bases of the junction unmatched. The length of the CDR3 is 13 residues. The CDR3 reads CSPAGGGLDTQYF. Written as DNA, the CDR3 is TGCAGCCCAGCGGGAGGGGGACTAGATACGCAGTATTTT.

Ten or more counts support this clonotype. The J gene is TRBJ1-2, the V gene TRBV7-9; 7 bases align to TRBD1. Per the germline V gene, CDR1 is SEHNR and CDR2 is FQNEAQ (reference sequence). J lost 2 bases, V lost 9 bases, and 9 bases had no gene match. The CDR3 sequence is 14 residues long. CDR3 in amino acids: CASTRRTGNYGYTF. CDR3 DNA sequence: TGTGCCAGTACAAGGCGGACAGGCAACTATGGCTACACCTTC.

This clonotype was detected ten times or more. The chain has TRBV2 and TRBJ2-1; D is ambiguous. Trimming shortened V by 6 bases and J by 4 bases, and 4 bases separated the two germline ends. There are 11 residues in the CDR3. Germline V gene sequence: CDR1 SNHLY, CDR2 FYNNEI. The CDR3: CASRQYNEQFF. The CDR3, as DNA: TGTGCCAGCAGGCAGTACAATGAGCAGTTCTTC.

The V call is TRBV29-1, the J call TRBJ2-5; the D gene is possibly TRBD1 (6 bases). Germline lookup yields CDR1 SQVTM and CDR2 ANQGSEA. The CDR3 spans 16 residues. Trimming removed 6 bases at V and 2 bases at J, with 22 bases between. The CDR3 DNA follows: TGCAGCGTGCTGCACGTTGGGGGCGTTGGACAAGAGACCCAGTACTTC. Encoded protein: CSVLHVGGVGQETQYF. The full variable domain, in which reference TRBV29-1 and TRBJ2-5 provide the parts outside the CDR3, is SAVISQKPSRDICQRGTSLTIQCQVDSQVTMMFWYRQQPGQSLTLIATANQGSEATYESGFVIDKFPISRPNLTFSTLTVSNMSPEDSSIYLCSVLHVGGVGQETQYFGPGTRLLVL.

J is TRBJ1-2 and V is TRBV20-1; D gene ambiguous. Trimming cost V 3 bases and J 4 bases, with 6 bases left between them. CDR1 is DFQATT and CDR2 is SNEGSKA in the germline V gene (reference sequence). This CDR3 spans 11 amino acids. For the CDR3, the DNA is TGCAGTGCTAGGGGAATCTATGGCTACACCTTC. Encoded protein: CSARGIYGYTF.

The sample holds a few counts of this clonotype. This chain uses TRBV9 with TRBJ2-5, with 10 bases identical to TRBD1. Germline CDR1 is SGDLS and CDR2 is YYNGEE. V was clipped by 3 bases and J by 6 bases; unmatched bases: 11. The CDR3 covers 16 residues. The CDR3: CASSGGTGATHQTQYF. The CDR3 bases are TGTGCCAGCAGCGGCGGGACAGGGGCGACCCATCAGACCCAGTACTTC.

The J gene is TRBJ2-2, the V gene TRBV9; perhaps D is TRBD1 or TRBD2 (5 bases each). Germline values: CDR1 SGDLS, CDR2 YYNGEE. This CDR3 is 17 amino acids long. V lost 0 bases, J lost 2 bases, and 14 bases lay in between. CDR3 coding DNA: TGTGCCAGCAGCGTAGTTTCTACGGGACGAAACACCGGGGAGCTGTTTTTT. The encoded protein is CASSVVSTGRNTGELFF.

This clonotype was recorded a few times. The rearrangement uses TRBV7-7 and TRBJ2-1, with D maybe TRBD2 (7 bases). Germline V gives CDR1 SSHAT, CDR2 FNYEAQ (reference sequence). The germline V and J ends were trimmed by 0 bases and 6 bases, with 12 bases remaining between them. This CDR3 has 15 residues. The CDR3 sequence: CASSLAGGATNEQFF. CDR3 nucleotide sequence: TGTGCCAGCAGCTTAGCAGGGGGGGCTACCAATGAGCAGTTCTTC. The full variable domain, completed using reference TRBV7-7 and TRBJ2-1, is GAGVSQSPRYKVTKRGQDVTLRCDPISSHATLYWYQQALGQGPEFLTYFNYEAQPDKSGLPSDRFSAERPEGSISTLTIQRTEQRDSAMYRCASSLAGGATNEQFFGPGTRLTVL.

The V call is TRBV28, the J call TRBJ2-3; D may be TRBD2 (6 bases). The germline gives CDR1 MDHEN, CDR2 SYDVKM. The CDR3 covers 17 residues. The V end was cut by 6 bases, the J end by 2 bases, with 21 bases between. The CDR3 is CASSPPRGGISTDTQYF. The CDR3 DNA sequence: TGTGCCAGCAGCCCTCCTCGGGGCGGGATTTCCACAGATACGCAGTATTTT.

This chain links TRBV9 with TRBJ2-1; tentatively, D is TRBD2 (6 bases). V was clipped by 1 base and J by 5 bases, with 16 bases between them. Germline V gene sequence: CDR1 SGDLS, CDR2 YYNGEE. The CDR3 sequence is 16 residues long. The CDR3 bases are TGTGCCAGCAGCGTATCGGAGGGCGTCTGGAACAATGAGCAGTTCTTC. This translates into CASSVSEGVWNNEQFF.

This clonotype was detected a few times. This sequence joins TRBV2 and TRBJ2-2, with TRBD1 matching over 8 bases. Germline CDR1 SNHLY, CDR2 FYNNEI. The ends lost 7 bases at V and 4 bases at J; junction bases unmatched: 5. The CDR3 totals 14 residues. The CDR3 loop reads CASKPTGATGELFF. CDR3 DNA sequence: TGTGCCAGCAAGCCGACAGGGGCCACCGGGGAGCTGTTTTTT.

This chain joins TRBV10-3 and TRBJ2-1; D not certain. The germline V and J ends were trimmed by 0 bases and 7 bases, with 10 bases remaining between them. Germline lookup yields CDR1 ENHRY and CDR2 SYGVKD. The CDR3 covers 14 residues. For the CDR3, the DNA is TGTGCCATCAGTGAGTCGGTAGTGAGAAATGAGCAGTTCTTC. This translates into CAISESVVRNEQFF.

The table lists this clonotype with a few counts. This sequence joins TRBV7-8 and TRBJ2-1; 10 positions agree with TRBD2. CDR3 size: 17 residues. Germline V gene sequence: CDR1 SGHVS, CDR2 FQNEAQ. V was pared by 2 bases and J by 7 bases, with 11 bases of the junction left unmatched. The CDR3: CASSLLAGVPAENEQFF. CDR3 sequence (DNA): TGTGCCAGCAGCTTACTAGCGGGAGTGCCTGCTGAAAATGAGCAGTTCTTC.

The V gene is TRBV18, the J gene TRBJ2-5, with 16 positions matching TRBD2. CDR3 length: 18 amino acids. Germline V CDR1 and CDR2: KGHSH, LQKENI. Germline trimming cut 0 bases from V and 2 bases from J; bases unmatched to any gene: 3. The CDR3 DNA reads TGTGCCAGCTCACCACCGGGACTAGCGGGAGGGCCACAAGAGACCCAGTACTTC. This sequence encodes CASSPPGLAGGPQETQYF.

This clonotype was recorded a few times. The chain joins TRBV5-1 to TRBJ2-7; D may correspond to TRBD1 or TRBD2 (7 bases each). CDR1 is SGHRS and CDR2 is YFSETQ in the germline V gene. The CDR3 spans 15 residues. Trimming shortened V by 4 bases and J by 4 bases, and 18 bases separated the two germline ends. The CDR3 DNA sequence: TGCGCCAGCAGCCCAGCGGGACAGATGTTGTACGAGCAGTACTTC. Amino acids: CASSPAGQMLYEQYF.

This chain connects TRBV24-1 to TRBJ2-2; no firm D call. Germline V lookup: CDR1 KGHDR, CDR2 SFDVKD. V shed 5 bases and J shed 0 bases, with 18 bases lying between them. The CDR3 runs to 18 residues. CDR3 nucleotides: TGTGCCACCAGTGCAGTAGTTGCGGAGCCTACGAACACCGGGGAGCTGTTTTTT. Protein sequence: CATSAVVAEPTNTGELFF.

The V call is TRBV7-9, the J call TRBJ1-5, with D possibly being TRBD1 (5 bases). Germline CDR1 reads SEHNR; CDR2 reads FQNEAQ (reference sequence). This CDR3 spans 13 amino acids. The V end was cut by 5 bases, the J end by 5 bases, with 10 bases between. The CDR3 is CASSPRDYQPQHF. The DNA for the CDR3 is TGTGCCAGCAGCCCCAGGGATTATCAGCCCCAGCATTTT.

Only a few counts were recorded for this clonotype. The chain employs TRBV27 and TRBJ2-1; 7 bases fit TRBD2. The V and J ends lost 5 bases and 5 bases, in that order; junction bases with no gene match: 12. CDR3 length: 16 residues. Germline CDR1 is MNHEY and CDR2 is SMNVEV (reference sequence). CDR3 region: CASSKRTGRSDNEQFF. The CDR3 region has the DNA TGTGCCAGCAGTAAAAGGACCGGGAGGAGTGACAATGAGCAGTTCTTC.

In this sample, this clonotype turned up many times. The chain carries TRBV7-6 and TRBJ2-3, with no clear D. Germline V gene data show CDR1 as SGHVS and CDR2 as FNYEAQ. Trimming left V 0 bases short and J 1 base short, with 8 bases between. This CDR3 has 15 amino acids. The CDR3 bases are TGTGCCAGCAGCTTAGCATCCTCCCGCACAGATACGCAGTATTTT. This codes for CASSLASSRTDTQYF.